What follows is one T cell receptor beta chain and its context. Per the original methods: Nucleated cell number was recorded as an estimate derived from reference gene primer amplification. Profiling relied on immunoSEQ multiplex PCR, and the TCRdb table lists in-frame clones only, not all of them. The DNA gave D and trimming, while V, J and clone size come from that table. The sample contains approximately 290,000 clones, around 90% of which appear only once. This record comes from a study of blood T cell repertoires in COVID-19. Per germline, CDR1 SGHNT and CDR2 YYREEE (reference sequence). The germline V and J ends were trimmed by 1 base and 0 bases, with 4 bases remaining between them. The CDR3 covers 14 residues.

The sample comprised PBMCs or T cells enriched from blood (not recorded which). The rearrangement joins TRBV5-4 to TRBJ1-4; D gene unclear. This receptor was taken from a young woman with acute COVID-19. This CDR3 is CASSLSATNEKLFF. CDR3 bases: TGTGCCAGCAGCTTGTCTGCAACTAATGAAAAACTGTTTTTT.